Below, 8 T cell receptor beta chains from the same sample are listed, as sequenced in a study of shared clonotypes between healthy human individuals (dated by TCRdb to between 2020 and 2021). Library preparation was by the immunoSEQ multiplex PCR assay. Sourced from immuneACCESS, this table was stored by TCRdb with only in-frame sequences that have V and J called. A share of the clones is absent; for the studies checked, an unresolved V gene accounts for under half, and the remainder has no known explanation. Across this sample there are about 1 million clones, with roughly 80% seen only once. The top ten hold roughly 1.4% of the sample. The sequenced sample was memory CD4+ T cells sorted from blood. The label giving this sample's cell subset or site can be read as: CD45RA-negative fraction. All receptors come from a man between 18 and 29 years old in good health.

As DNA, the CDR3 is TGCGCCAGCAGCTTGGCTGCGGGACAGGGTGGCTCTGGGGCCAACGTCCTGACTTTC. This translates into CASSLAAGQGGSGANVLTF. This sequence joins TRBV5-1 and TRBJ2-6, with 9 bases identical to TRBD1. This CDR3 has 19 amino acids. Germline CDR1 and CDR2: SGHRS and YFSETQ. J was trimmed by 0 bases and V by 0 bases; bases with no gene match: 7.

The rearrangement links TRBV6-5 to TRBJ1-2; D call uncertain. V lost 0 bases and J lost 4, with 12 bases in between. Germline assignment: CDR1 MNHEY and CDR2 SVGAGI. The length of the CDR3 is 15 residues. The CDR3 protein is CASSYSMAAAYGYTF. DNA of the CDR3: TGTGCCAGCAGTTACTCGATGGCGGCAGCCTATGGCTACACCTTC.

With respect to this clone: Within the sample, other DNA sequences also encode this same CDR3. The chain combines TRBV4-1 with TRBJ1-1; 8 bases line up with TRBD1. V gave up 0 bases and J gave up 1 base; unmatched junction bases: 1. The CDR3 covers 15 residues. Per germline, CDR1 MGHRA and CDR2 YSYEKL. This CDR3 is CASSQEGQGNTEAFF. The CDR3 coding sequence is TGCGCCAGCAGCCAAGAAGGACAGGGGAACACTGAAGCTTTCTTT.

CDR3 sequence (DNA): TGTGCCAGCAGGTCACCCGGGGGGGCCTTGGATACGCAGTATTTT. It translates to CASRSPGGALDTQYF. The chain combines TRBV6-6 with TRBJ2-3, with 8 bases fitting TRBD2. V dropped 6 bases and J dropped 6; count of bases not matched to a gene: 11. The CDR3 consists of 15 residues. Germline V gene lookup returns CDR1 MNHNY and CDR2 SVGAGI (reference sequence).

The CDR3 bases are TGTGCCAGCAGTTGGGACTTCAACAATGAGCAGTTCTTC. Its protein is CASSWDFNNEQFF. The chain combines TRBV11-2 with TRBJ2-1; possibly TRBD2 for D (6 bases). This CDR3 contains 13 residues. V was clipped by 6 bases and J by 5 bases, with 11 bases between them. The germline CDR1 and CDR2 sequences are SGHAT and FQNNGV.

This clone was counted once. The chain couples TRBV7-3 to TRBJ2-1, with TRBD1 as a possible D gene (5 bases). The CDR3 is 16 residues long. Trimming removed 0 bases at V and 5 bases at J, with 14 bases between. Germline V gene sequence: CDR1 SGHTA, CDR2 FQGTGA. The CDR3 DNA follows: TGTGCCAGCAGCTTAACCCCTGGACACTTTAACAATGAGCAGTTCTTC. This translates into CASSLTPGHFNNEQFF. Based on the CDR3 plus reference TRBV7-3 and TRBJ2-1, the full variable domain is GAGVSQTPSNKVTEKGKYVELRCDPISGHTALYWYRQSLGQGPEFLIYFQGTGAADDSGLPNDRFFAVRPEGSVSTLKIQRTERGDSAVYLCASSLTPGHFNNEQFFGPGTRLTVL.

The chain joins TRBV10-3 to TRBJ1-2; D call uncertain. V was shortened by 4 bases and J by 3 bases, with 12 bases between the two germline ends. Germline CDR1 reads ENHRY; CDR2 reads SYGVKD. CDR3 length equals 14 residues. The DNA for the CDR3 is TGTGCCATCAGTGTCCGGCAATCTGACTATGGCTACACCTTC. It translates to CAISVRQSDYGYTF.

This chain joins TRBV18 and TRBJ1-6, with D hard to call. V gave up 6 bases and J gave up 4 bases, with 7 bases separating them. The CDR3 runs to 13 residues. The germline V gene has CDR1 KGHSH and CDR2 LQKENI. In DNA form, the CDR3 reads TGTGCCAGCTCGACTGATTATAATTCACCCCTCCACTTT. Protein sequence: CASSTDYNSPLHF.